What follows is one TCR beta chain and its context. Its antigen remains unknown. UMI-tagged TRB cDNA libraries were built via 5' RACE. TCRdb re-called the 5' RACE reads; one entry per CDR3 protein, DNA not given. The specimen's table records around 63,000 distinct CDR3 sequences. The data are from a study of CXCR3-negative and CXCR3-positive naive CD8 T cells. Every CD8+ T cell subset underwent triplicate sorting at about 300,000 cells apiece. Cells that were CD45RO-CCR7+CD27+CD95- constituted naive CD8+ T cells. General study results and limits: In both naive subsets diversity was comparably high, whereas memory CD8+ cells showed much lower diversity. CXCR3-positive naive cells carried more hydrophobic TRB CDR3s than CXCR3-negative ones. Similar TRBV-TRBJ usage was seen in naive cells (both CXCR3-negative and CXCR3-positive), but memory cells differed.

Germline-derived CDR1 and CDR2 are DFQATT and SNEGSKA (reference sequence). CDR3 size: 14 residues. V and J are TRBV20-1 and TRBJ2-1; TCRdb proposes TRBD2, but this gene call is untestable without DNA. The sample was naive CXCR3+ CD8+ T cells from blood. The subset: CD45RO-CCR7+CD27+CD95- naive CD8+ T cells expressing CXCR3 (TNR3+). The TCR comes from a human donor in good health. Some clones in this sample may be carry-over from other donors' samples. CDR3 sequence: CSTLSGESHNEQFF.